This T cell receptor beta chain stems from a study of blood T cell repertoires in COVID-19. Study-level information: Acute and convalescent COVID-19 samples came from the United States, Italy and Spain.

Seattle enrolled patients during active infection and tracked them longitudinally. The authors' processing: Amplification of reference gene primers provided the estimated nucleated cell counts. The method was immunoSEQ multiplex PCR; TCRdb's version includes in-frame clones alone and lacks a portion of them. V, J and clone size were drawn from that table, and D and trimming were deduced from the DNA. The table includes fewer than 300,000 clones, less than 90% detected once. This TCR was recovered from a woman between 25 and 40 years old with COVID-19, enrolled during active disease. The material sequenced was peripheral blood.

This chain's CDR3 is CASSEAWIAASYGYTF. CDR3 nucleotide sequence: TGTGCCAGCAGTGAAGCCTGGATTGCAGCTAGCTATGGCTACACCTTC. This chain uses TRBV6-1 with TRBJ1-2, with D hard to call. The CDR3 has 16 residues. Germline V gives CDR1 MNHNS, CDR2 SASEGT. V was cut by 0 bases and J by 4 bases, with 15 bases left in between.